This T cell receptor (beta chain) was identified in a study of blood T cell repertoires in COVID-19. On the study more broadly: Some COVID-19 samples were acute and others convalescent; all came from the United States, Italy and Spain. PBMCs, B-cell-depleted T cells, or T cells provided the cDNA or gDNA that made up the material.

Authors' processing steps: Reference gene primer amplification yielded estimated nucleated cell counts. The table came from immunoSEQ multiplex PCR; TCRdb's copy has only in-frame clones and leaves some out. That table furnishes V, J and clone size, whereas the DNA furnished D and trimming. There are about 200,000 clones in the sample; around 80% occur only once, and 9.5% to 15% lies in the top ten. This CDR3 comprises 10 residues. Germline V lookup: CDR1 SGDLS, CDR2 YYNGEE. V was shortened by 9 bases and J by 7 bases, with 7 bases between the two germline ends. Source material: peripheral blood. The rearrangement links TRBV9 to TRBJ1-4; D call uncertain. This receptor was taken from a woman aged 40 to 49 with acute or convalescent COVID-19. This CDR3 is CATQIEKLFF. CDR3 sequence (DNA): TGTGCCACACAGATTGAAAAACTGTTTTTT.